Sequencing of this T cell receptor (beta chain) was carried out in a study of blood T cell repertoires in COVID-19. Authors' methods: Estimation of nucleated cell counts relied on the amplification of reference gene primers. Libraries were prepared by immunoSEQ multiplex PCR; TCRdb keeps only in-frame clonotypes and omits some of them. D and trimming come from the DNA, and the V and J calls and clone size come from that table. The sample contains approximately 150,000 clones, around four fifths of which appear only once. Germline CDR1 is ENHRY and CDR2 is SYGVKD. This CDR3 is 13 amino acids long. The V end lost 2 bases, the J end lost 6 bases, and 8 bases lay between the germline ends.

V gene TRBV10-3 combines with J gene TRBJ2-1; D gene unclear. The sequence was obtained from an older woman who had recovered from COVID-19. Material: peripheral blood. The CDR3 bases are TGTGCCATCAGTGAGGGGCAGGCCAATGAGCAGTTCTTC. It translates to CAISEGQANEQFF.